These 4 T cell receptor beta chains came from one sample sequenced in a study of blood T cells in healthy people across ages. A second PCR of about 7 to 12 cycles used a sample-barcoded 5' primer and a J-beta primer mix. Using its own MiXCR run on the 5' RACE reads, TCRdb lists one record per CDR3 protein. Altogether roughly 1,500,000 distinct CDR3 sequences are present, about 35% being singletons, with the ten largest covering over 9%. The sequenced sample consisted of blood. The receptors here all came from a woman aged 25 to 39 in good health.

The rearrangement links TRBV5-1 to TRBJ2-3; 11 nucleotides match TRBD2. J lost 4 bases, V lost 3 bases, and 4 bases had no gene match. CDR1 is SGHRS, CDR2 YFSETQ, per germline. The CDR3 length is 15 residues. CDR3 DNA sequence: TGCGCCAGCAGCTCACTAGCGGGAGCCTCAGATACGCAGTATTTT. It codes for CASSSLAGASDTQYF.

This clonotype came up once. The rearrangement joins TRBV5-1 to TRBJ2-5, with TRBD1 identical over 7 bases. Germline V gives CDR1 SGHRS, CDR2 YFSETQ. The V segment lost 4 bases and the J segment 2 bases; nucleotides outside the gene matches: 8. The CDR3 extends over 15 amino acids. The CDR3 sequence: CASSQGVGHQETQYF. The CDR3 nucleotides are TGCGCCAGCAGCCAGGGGGTAGGCCATCAAGAGACCCAGTACTTC.

The chain uses TRBV12-3 or TRBV12-4 and TRBJ2-5, with a possible D match to TRBD2 (5 bases). The V end was cut by 2 bases, the J end by 2 bases, with 9 bases between. The CDR3 consists of 14 residues. Here the CDR3 reads CASSLSDFQETQYF. CDR3 DNA sequence: TGTGCCAGCAGTTTATCGGACTTTCAAGAGACCCAGTACTTC.

On this clonotype: The junction shows a germline mismatch at one end, possibly a read error. The genes are TRBV3-1 and TRBJ2-1; no firm D call. This CDR3 is built from 13 residues. Germline CDR1 reads LGHDT; CDR2 reads YNNKEL (reference sequence). The chain's CDR3 is CAGSQDSGPQQFF. The CDR3 nucleotides read TGTGCCGGCAGCCAAGATTCAGGACCCCAGCAGTTCTTC.